Following are 18 T cell receptor beta chains from one sample sequenced in a study of OX40 agonist ivuxolimab in advanced cancers. The library was generated by the immunoSEQ multiplex PCR assay. The source is immuneACCESS, and TCRdb retained only in-frame sequences with V and J called. Part of the clones is not carried over; for the studies checked, unresolved V genes explain less than half of this, and the remainder is unexplained. Present in this sample are some 120,000 clones, about nine tenths of which were seen just once. The ten biggest clones cover roughly 0.8% of the sample. This specimen consisted of CD4+ or CD8+ T cells sorted from blood, obtained in a trial of the OX40 agonist ivuxolimab. Receptors were obtained from an adult with an advanced solid tumor such as melanoma, head and neck, liver or kidney cancer.

This CDR3 reads CASSPGQGAFGSGNTIYF. The CDR3 coding sequence is TGTGCCAGCTCACCGGGACAGGGGGCTTTTGGCTCTGGAAACACCATATATTTT. This chain uses TRBV18 with TRBJ1-3; 12 bases line up with TRBD1. The germline V gene encodes CDR1 KGHSH and CDR2 LQKENI. Trimming took 3 bases from V and 0 from J; bases not matched to a gene: 6. This CDR3 spans 18 amino acids.

This chain joins TRBV2 and TRBJ1-3; weak D call: TRBD1 (5 bases). The CDR3 is 14 amino acids. V was shortened by 1 base and J by 8 bases, with 12 bases between the two germline ends. Looked up from germline, CDR1 is SNHLY and CDR2 is FYNNEI. CDR3 amino acids: CASSEGGVRDTIYF. For the CDR3, the DNA is TGTGCCAGCAGTGAAGGAGGGGTTCGTGACACCATATATTTT.

The genes are TRBV19 and TRBJ1-4, with D perhaps TRBD1 (6 bases). Trimming removed 5 bases at V and 0 bases at J, with 7 bases between. Germline values: CDR1 LNHDA, CDR2 SQIVND (reference sequence). The CDR3 covers 14 residues. The CDR3 loop reads CASSYRATNEKLFF. CDR3 in DNA: TGTGCCAGTAGTTACAGGGCAACTAATGAAAAACTGTTTTTT.

V gene TRBV7-2 combines with J gene TRBJ1-1, with D possibly matching TRBD1 (5 bases). Trimming shortened V by 2 bases and J by 7 bases, and 17 bases separated the two germline ends. The CDR3 runs to 15 residues. Germline V CDR1 and CDR2: SGHTA, FQGNSA. The CDR3 loop is CASSLYFAGTLEAFF. Here the CDR3 DNA reads TGTGCCAGCAGCTTATATTTCGCCGGGACTCTTGAAGCTTTCTTT.

CDR3 region: CAWSVPLTDTQYF. The CDR3 coding sequence is TGTGCCTGGAGTGTCCCTCTCACAGATACGCAGTATTTT. The J gene is TRBJ2-3, the V gene TRBV30; D is unresolved. V was cut by 0 bases and J by 2 bases, with 6 bases left in between. The germline gives CDR1 GTSNPN, CDR2 SVGIG (reference sequence). The CDR3 sequence is 13 residues long.

V gene TRBV30 combines with J gene TRBJ2-4; 10 bases match TRBD2. The germline V gene encodes CDR1 GTSNPN and CDR2 SVGIG (reference sequence). The CDR3 loop spans 13 amino acids. V shed 4 bases, J shed 9 bases, and the junction held 6 bases outside the gene matches. CDR3 DNA sequence: TGTGCCTGGACTAGCGGGGGTTGGGGCATTCAGTACTTC. This sequence encodes CAWTSGGWGIQYF.

Only one count was recorded for this clone. The rearrangement uses TRBV5-1 and TRBJ2-5; TRBD1 matches 9 bases. The closer fit of TRBJ2-7 to the DNA end suggests the J call may be wrong. Germline V CDR1 and CDR2: SGHRS, YFSETQ. The CDR3 covers 13 residues. In DNA form, the CDR3 reads TGCGCCAGCAGGGCGGGACAGGGCTACGAGCAGTACTTC. Its translation is CASRAGQGYEQYF.

Only a few counts were recorded for this clone. V is TRBV7-2 and J is TRBJ2-7; D could derive from TRBD1 or TRBD2 (5 bases each). This CDR3 has 11 amino acids. V lost 6 bases and J 5 bases, leaving 8 bases between the germline ends. The germline V gene has CDR1 SGHTA and CDR2 FQGNSA. CDR3 sequence (DNA): TGTGCCAGCAGATCGGGGCACGAGCAGTACTTC. Translation: CASRSGHEQYF.

The chain employs TRBV11-2 and TRBJ2-3, with D possibly being TRBD2 (6 bases). CDR3 length equals 14 residues. The germline V gene has CDR1 SGHAT and CDR2 FQNNGV. The ends were cut back, 7 bases at V and 4 bases at J, with 15 bases in the middle. The CDR3 spells CASNPGDFADTQYF. CDR3 nucleotides: TGTGCCAGCAACCCGGGAGATTTCGCAGATACGCAGTATTTT.

The genes are TRBV25-1 and TRBJ1-4; 10 bases map to TRBD1. V was clipped by 4 bases and J by 10 bases; unmatched bases: 9. Germline CDR1 is MGHDK and CDR2 is SYGVNS. This CDR3 has 15 residues. CDR3 sequence: CASSVPGTGVGKLFF. The CDR3 DNA reads as TGTGCCAGCAGTGTACCAGGGACAGGGGTTGGAAAACTGTTTTTT.

This chain links TRBV7-2 with TRBJ2-5, with no clear D. The CDR3 extends over 14 amino acids. Germline CDR1 is SGHTA and CDR2 is FQGNSA. Trimming cost V 1 base and J 5 bases, with 11 bases left between them. The CDR3 is CASSLERQKETQYF. Written as DNA, the CDR3 is TGTGCCAGCAGCTTAGAACGGCAGAAGGAGACCCAGTACTTC.

This clone was seen just once. The genes are TRBV4-1 and TRBJ1-2; the match to TRBD1 covers 8 bases. Germline-derived CDR1 and CDR2 are MGHRA and YSYEKL. Trimming at V came to 0 bases and at J to 4 bases, leaving 7 bases not matched to a gene. The CDR3 runs 16 residues. CDR3 in amino acids: CASSQESLQGAYGYTF. CDR3 bases: TGCGCCAGCAGCCAAGAATCTCTCCAGGGGGCCTATGGCTACACCTTC.

The J gene is TRBJ2-7, the V gene TRBV6-5, with 9 bases fitting TRBD2. Germline V gene sequence: CDR1 MNHEY, CDR2 SVGAGI. The CDR3 extends over 14 amino acids. V shed 5 bases, J shed 2 bases, and the junction held 4 bases outside the gene matches. The CDR3 spells CASSLQREAYEQYF. In DNA form, the CDR3 reads TGTGCCAGCAGTCTTCAGCGGGAGGCCTACGAGCAGTACTTC.

The V call is TRBV5-1, the J call TRBJ1-4; tentatively, D is TRBD1 (5 bases). The CDR3 loop spans 15 amino acids. Germline-derived CDR1 and CDR2 are SGHRS and YFSETQ. Trimming removed 3 bases from V and 4 bases from J, with 13 bases in between. The CDR3 sequence: CASSSPGRGNEKLFF. CDR3 coding DNA: TGCGCCAGCAGCTCTCCGGGACGGGGTAATGAAAAACTGTTTTTT.

J is TRBJ2-1 and V is TRBV15, with D possibly being TRBD2 (6 bases). The CDR3 is made up of 16 amino acids. Deletions cut 1 base from V and 2 bases from J, with 12 bases between. The germline V gene has CDR1 LNHNV and CDR2 YYDKDF (reference sequence). The CDR3 coding sequence is TGTGCCACCAGCAGAGGTCCGGGAGCGGCCTACAATGAGCAGTTCTTC. Protein product: CATSRGPGAAYNEQFF. Full variable domain (missing parts from reference TRBV15 and TRBJ2-1): DAMVIQNPRYQVTQFGKPVTLSCSQTLNHNVMYWYQQKSSQAPKLLFHYYDKDFNNEADTPDNFQSRRPNTSFCFLDIRSPGLGDTAMYLCATSRGPGAAYNEQFFGPGTRLTVL.

The chain recombines TRBV23-1 with TRBJ2-5; the D call may be TRBD1 or TRBD2 (6 bases each). TRBV23-1 qualifies as an ORF whose function is uncertain. CDR3 length equals 14 residues. V was shortened by 7 bases and J by 2 bases, with 14 bases between the two germline ends. This chain's CDR3 is CASKVGGSQETQYF. The CDR3 bases are TGCGCCAGCAAGGTAGGGGGGAGTCAAGAGACCCAGTACTTC.

This rearrangement joins TRBV29-1 to TRBJ1-1; TRBD1 might be the D (5 bases). Trimming shortened V by 6 bases and J by 1 base, and 18 bases separated the two germline ends. The CDR3 totals 15 residues. CDR1 is SQVTM and CDR2 is ANQGSEA in the germline V gene. This chain's CDR3 is CSVEEGRERNTEAFF. CDR3 nucleotide sequence: TGCAGCGTGGAGGAAGGCAGGGAAAGGAACACTGAAGCTTTCTTT.

The V gene is TRBV10-3, the J gene TRBJ2-1; 7 bases line up with TRBD2. Germline assignment: CDR1 ENHRY and CDR2 SYGVKD. This CDR3 has 16 residues. The V and J ends lost 3 bases and 4 bases, in that order; junction bases with no gene match: 9. CDR3 sequence reads: CAISEGWAGVYNEQFF. CDR3 nucleotide sequence: TGTGCCATCAGTGAAGGGTGGGCGGGAGTGTACAATGAGCAGTTCTTC.